The 31 T cell receptor beta chains below were found in one sample sequenced in a study of OX40 agonist ivuxolimab in advanced cancers. Assay used: immunoSEQ multiplex PCR; TCRdb lists only in-frame clones, some missing. The sample carries about 70,000 clones, 80% to 90% recorded once. The specimen comprised CD4+ or CD8+ T cells sorted from blood, sampled in a trial of the OX40 agonist ivuxolimab. These receptors came from an adult with an advanced solid tumor such as melanoma, head and neck, liver or kidney cancer.

The CDR3 sequence: CASSPALNTGELFF. For the CDR3, the DNA is TGTGCCAGCTCACCGGCCCTGAACACCGGGGAGCTGTTTTTT. The chain joins TRBV18 to TRBJ2-2, with no clear D. Germline V gene sequence: CDR1 KGHSH, CDR2 LQKENI. V gave up 3 bases and J gave up 1 base, with 6 bases separating them. This CDR3 has 14 residues.

The CDR3 loop is CASSPSALNSPLHF. The CDR3, as DNA: TGTGCCAGCAGCCCGAGCGCGCTTAATTCACCCCTCCACTTT. J is TRBJ1-6 and V is TRBV9; D is undetermined. The V end was cut by 4 bases, the J end by 6 bases, with 11 bases between. The CDR3 is 14 residues long. Germline V gives CDR1 SGDLS, CDR2 YYNGEE.

The chain couples TRBV18 to TRBJ2-3; TRBD2 is a possible D gene (6 bases). The CDR3 has 15 residues. Germline CDR1 KGHSH, CDR2 LQKENI. The V end was cut by 4 bases, the J end by 3 bases, with 14 bases between. CDR3 sequence: CASSQNSGMTDTQYF. CDR3 nucleotides: TGTGCCAGCTCACAGAATAGCGGTATGACAGATACGCAGTATTTT.

CDR3 nucleotides: TGCGCCAGCAGCCAAGTTTCCACGGGCAATACGCAGTATTTT. Encoded protein: CASSQVSTGNTQYF. The chain uses TRBV4-1 and TRBJ2-3; D is ambiguous. CDR3 length equals 14 residues. V gave up 1 base and J gave up 7 bases, with 12 bases separating them. The germline V gene encodes CDR1 MGHRA and CDR2 YSYEKL.

This clone was observed a handful of times. The V call is TRBV14, the J call TRBJ2-7, with a possible D match to TRBD1 (6 bases). V gave up 5 bases and J gave up 0 bases, with 14 bases separating them. Germline V CDR1 and CDR2: SGHDN, FVKESK. There are 15 residues in the CDR3. The DNA for the CDR3 is TGTGCCAGCAGCGCCCGGGACACCAACTCCTACGAGCAGTACTTC. It encodes CASSARDTNSYEQYF.

This clone has only a few counts. In DNA, the CDR3 is TGTGCCAGCAGCTCGAGGACTAGCGGGGGGGCCCATGAGCAGTTCTTC. Amino acid sequence: CASSSRTSGGAHEQFF. The genes are TRBV11-1 and TRBJ2-1; 15 nucleotides agree with TRBD2. The CDR3 length is 16 residues. Per germline, CDR1 SGHAT and CDR2 FQDESV (reference sequence). J gave up 8 bases and V 4 bases, and 6 bases lay outside the gene matches.

CDR3 region: CASSLVGQPDGYTF. CDR3 coding DNA: TGCGCCAGCAGCTTGGTGGGCCAGCCCGATGGCTACACCTTC. The chain links TRBV5-1 to TRBJ1-2, with unresolved D. The CDR3 extends over 14 amino acids. Trimming pared 0 bases from V and 6 bases from J, leaving 12 bases between. The germline V gene has CDR1 SGHRS and CDR2 YFSETQ.

This clone was recorded a few times. The chain employs TRBV5-1 and TRBJ2-7, with TRBD2 as a possible D gene (6 bases). Germline assignment: CDR1 SGHRS and CDR2 YFSETQ. V shed 4 bases and J shed 2 bases, with 13 bases lying between them. The CDR3 spans 14 residues. CDR3 sequence reads: CASSRGVTTYEQYF. DNA for the CDR3: TGCGCCAGCAGCCGCGGGGTGACGACCTACGAGCAGTACTTC.

The chain links TRBV12-5 to TRBJ2-1, with 10 bases matching TRBD2. CDR3 length: 15 amino acids. CDR1 is LGHNT, CDR2 FRNRAP, per germline. V was clipped by 4 bases and J by 8 bases; unmatched bases: 8. CDR3 amino acids: CASGSSGGVLDEQFF. CDR3 sequence (DNA): TGTGCTAGTGGTTCGAGCGGGGGGGTCCTCGATGAGCAGTTCTTC. Based on the CDR3 plus reference TRBV12-5 and TRBJ2-1, the full variable domain is DARVTQTPRHKVTEMGQEVTMRCQPILGHNTVFWYRQTMMQGLELLAYFRNRAPLDDSGMPKDRFSAEMPDATLATLKIQPSEPRDSAVYFCASGSSGGVLDEQFFGPGTRLTVL.

The V gene is TRBV5-4, the J gene TRBJ2-1, with 7 bases identical to TRBD1. There are 14 residues in the CDR3. Germline-derived CDR1 and CDR2 are SGHNT and YYREEE (reference sequence). The J segment lost 2 bases and the V segment lost 4 bases, leaving 3 bases of the junction unmatched. The CDR3 sequence: CASSPQGPYNEQFF. In nucleotides, the CDR3 is TGTGCCAGCAGCCCACAGGGGCCCTACAATGAGCAGTTCTTC.

This clone was detected only once. V usage is TRBV4-1 and J usage is TRBJ2-5; D might be TRBD2 (6 bases). This CDR3 has 15 residues. Germline assignment: CDR1 MGHRA and CDR2 YSYEKL. The V end was cut by 1 base, the J end by 5 bases, with 14 bases between. The CDR3 DNA reads TGCGCCAGCAGCCAAGGTCTAGCGAGAGGGGAGACCCAGTACTTC. Residues: CASSQGLARGETQYF.

The chain couples TRBV6-1 to TRBJ1-2; the D gene is possibly TRBD1 (6 bases). V was clipped by 6 bases and J by 1 base, with 12 bases between them. Per germline, CDR1 MNHNS and CDR2 SASEGT. CDR3 length: 14 amino acids. The CDR3 sequence is CASSRDTVNYGYTF. The CDR3 DNA sequence: TGTGCCAGCAGCCGGGACACCGTTAACTATGGCTACACCTTC.

The rearrangement uses TRBV19 and TRBJ2-2; 8 nucleotides match TRBD1. Germline V gene lookup returns CDR1 LNHDA and CDR2 SQIVND (reference sequence). The ends lost 4 bases at V and 6 bases at J; junction bases unmatched: 10. CDR3 length: 16 residues. The CDR3 here is CASSTPTGVGPGELFF. In nucleotides, the CDR3 is TGTGCCAGTAGTACCCCGACAGGGGTCGGTCCCGGGGAGCTGTTTTTT. The full variable domain, with the rest looked up from reference TRBV19 and TRBJ2-2, is DGGITQSPKYLFRKEGQNVTLSCEQNLNHDAMYWYRQDPGQGLRLIYYSQIVNDFQKGDIAEGYSVSREKKESFPLTVTSAQKNPTAFYLCASSTPTGVGPGELFFGEGSRLTVL.

The CDR3 protein is CSVRDSRTEKLFF. For the CDR3, the DNA is TGCAGCGTTAGGGACAGTAGAACTGAAAAACTGTTTTTT. The rearrangement uses TRBV29-1 and TRBJ1-4; 7 nucleotides line up with TRBD1. The J segment lost 7 bases and the V segment lost 5 bases, leaving 7 bases of the junction unmatched. CDR1 and CDR2 (germline): SQVTM, ANQGSEA. The CDR3 spans 13 residues.

The V and J genes are TRBV29-1 and TRBJ1-1; D is unresolved. This CDR3 has 12 residues. V gave up 2 bases and J gave up 4 bases, with 8 bases separating them. Germline CDR1 and CDR2: SQVTM and ANQGSEA. The CDR3 DNA follows: TGCAGCGTTGAATCTCTCGGCACTGAAGCTTTCTTT. It translates to CSVESLGTEAFF.

The J gene is TRBJ1-5, the V gene TRBV19; no clear D. The CDR3 contains 15 residues. Germline assignment: CDR1 LNHDA and CDR2 SQIVND (reference sequence). V lost 6 bases to trimming and J lost 0 bases, with 12 bases between them. DNA of the CDR3: TGTGCCAGTAGGGAGAAACTATCTAGCAATCAGCCCCAGCATTTT. Protein product: CASREKLSSNQPQHF.

The gene calls are TRBV5-1 and TRBJ1-6; D call uncertain. CDR1 is SGHRS, CDR2 YFSETQ, per germline. Deletions cut 2 bases from V and 5 bases from J, with 2 bases between. The CDR3 covers 12 residues. This CDR3 reads CASSFNNSPLHF. The CDR3 region has the DNA TGCGCCAGCAGCTTTAATAATTCACCCCTCCACTTT. Drawing the rest from reference TRBV5-1 and TRBJ1-6, the complete variable domain is KAGVTQTPRYLIKTRGQQVTLSCSPISGHRSVSWYQQTPGQGLQFLFEYFSETQRNKGNFPGRFSGRQFSNSRSEMNVSTLELGDSALYLCASSFNNSPLHFGNGTRLTVT.

The chain couples TRBV7-9 to TRBJ1-4, with 11 bases matching TRBD1. The V and J ends lost 5 bases and 3 bases, in that order; junction bases with no gene match: 8. The CDR3 contains 17 residues. Looked up from germline, CDR1 is SEHNR and CDR2 is FQNEAQ (reference sequence). The CDR3 protein is CASSPGQGAISNEKLFF. CDR3 coding DNA: TGTGCCAGCAGCCCCGGACAGGGGGCGATCTCTAATGAAAAACTGTTTTTT.

The rearrangement uses TRBV30 and TRBJ1-2; the D is unclear. The CDR3 has 14 residues. Trimming cost V 0 bases and J 4 bases, with 12 bases left between them. The germline gives CDR1 GTSNPN, CDR2 SVGIG (reference sequence). The CDR3 region is CAWSVHRTGYGYTF. The CDR3 region has the DNA TGTGCCTGGAGTGTACACCGGACGGGCTATGGCTACACCTTC.

The chain carries TRBV6-1 and TRBJ2-7; 10 positions agree with TRBD1. CDR3 length: 15 amino acids. The V gene's germline CDR1 is MNHNS and CDR2 SASEGT. V dropped 7 bases and J dropped 2; count of bases not matched to a gene: 8. CDR3: CASTRGGTGAYEQYF. For the CDR3, the DNA is TGTGCCAGCACCAGAGGTGGGACAGGGGCCTACGAGCAGTACTTC.

In this sample, this clone turned up once. This chain joins TRBV30 and TRBJ2-7, with D perhaps TRBD2 (6 bases). Germline V gene data show CDR1 as GTSNPN and CDR2 as SVGIG (reference sequence). This CDR3 is 14 amino acids long. V was pared by 4 bases and J by 1 base, with 14 bases between. CDR3 in amino acids: CAWKAGPLSYEQYF. The CDR3, as DNA: TGTGCCTGGAAGGCGGGGCCACTATCCTACGAGCAGTACTTC.

The V gene is TRBV2, the J gene TRBJ1-5; TRBD1 matches 7 bases. Per the germline V gene, CDR1 is SNHLY and CDR2 is FYNNEI. The CDR3 runs to 15 residues. J lost 0 bases, V lost 6 bases, and 5 bases had no gene match. CDR3 DNA sequence: TGTGCCAGCAGGGCAACAGGGGTTAGCAATCAGCCCCAGCATTTT. Translation: CASRATGVSNQPQHF. The complete variable domain, with remaining parts taken from reference TRBV2 and TRBJ1-5, reads EPEVTQTPSHQVTQMGQEVILRCVPISNHLYFYWYRQILGQKVEFLVSFYNNEISEKSEIFDDQFSVERPDGSNFTLKIRSTKLEDSAMYFCASRATGVSNQPQHFGDGTRLSIL.

This chain links TRBV13 with TRBJ2-3; the match to TRBD2 covers 9 bases. This CDR3 comprises 16 residues. Per germline, CDR1 PRHDT and CDR2 FYEKMQ (reference sequence). Trimming took 2 bases from V and 4 from J; bases not matched to a gene: 7. The CDR3 protein is CASSLWRGGQADTQYF. CDR3 bases: TGTGCCAGCAGCTTATGGCGGGGGGGCCAGGCAGATACGCAGTATTTT.

The gene calls are TRBV28 and TRBJ2-2; D tentatively fits TRBD1 or TRBD2 (5 bases each). Looked up from germline, CDR1 is MDHEN and CDR2 is SYDVKM. Trimming removed 2 bases from V and 5 bases from J, with 12 bases in between. The CDR3 consists of 15 residues. CDR3 nucleotides: TGTGCCAGCAGTTTAGAGGGGCTGGGAACCGGGGAGCTGTTTTTT. It codes for CASSLEGLGTGELFF.

The table lists this clone with a count of one. The chain combines TRBV9 with TRBJ2-7; a weak D match, TRBD1 (6 bases). Trimming stripped 0 bases from V and 3 bases from J, with 10 bases between. Germline CDR1 and CDR2: SGDLS and YYNGEE. CDR3 length: 14 amino acids. CDR3 sequence: CASSVEIGGYEQYF. The CDR3 DNA follows: TGTGCCAGCAGCGTAGAAATAGGGGGCTACGAGCAGTACTTC.

This sequence joins TRBV6-1 and TRBJ2-3; no reliable D call. Trimming shortened V by 3 bases and J by 6 bases, and 13 bases separated the two germline ends. This CDR3 region has 14 residues. From germline, CDR1 is MNHNS and CDR2 SASEGT. The CDR3 bases are TGTGCCAGCAGTGATACGAGGCCTTGGGATACGCAGTATTTT. This sequence encodes CASSDTRPWDTQYF.

Here the CDR3 DNA reads TGTGCCAGCAGCGACCATCATTCCCGGGGGGAGCTGTTTTTT. This codes for CASSDHHSRGELFF. The chain couples TRBV6-1 to TRBJ2-2; no reliable D call. Germline V gene lookup returns CDR1 MNHNS and CDR2 SASEGT. This CDR3 is built from 14 residues. V gave up 6 bases and J gave up 8 bases, with 16 bases separating them.

The CDR3 spells CASSLDFIKPQHF. The CDR3 nucleotides are TGTGCCAGCAGCTTAGATTTCATCAAGCCCCAGCATTTT. The chain links TRBV7-2 to TRBJ1-5; no reliable D call. Per germline, CDR1 SGHTA and CDR2 FQGNSA. V gave up 1 base and J gave up 8 bases, with 9 bases separating them. The CDR3 totals 13 residues.

This clone was seen ten or more times. The chain recombines TRBV5-4 with TRBJ2-7; D is unclear. Germline CDR1 is SGHNT and CDR2 is YYREEE (reference sequence). The germline V and J ends were trimmed by 0 bases and 4 bases, with 8 bases remaining between them. This CDR3 has 13 amino acids. This CDR3 reads CASSLEAGYEQYF. CDR3 nucleotide sequence: TGTGCCAGCAGCTTGGAGGCTGGGTACGAGCAGTACTTC.

J is TRBJ2-1 and V is TRBV30; D is unresolved. The CDR3 totals 14 residues. V was trimmed by 0 bases and J by 3 bases, leaving 9 bases between them. Per the germline V gene, CDR1 is GTSNPN and CDR2 is SVGIG (reference sequence). The CDR3 coding sequence is TGTGCCTGGAGTGTAAGCGTCAGCTACAATGAGCAGTTCTTC. As protein: CAWSVSVSYNEQFF.

The CDR3 loop reads CASSSTGYSNQPQHF. In nucleotides, the CDR3 is TGTGCCAGTAGTTCGACAGGGTATAGCAATCAGCCCCAGCATTTT. This chain links TRBV19 with TRBJ1-5, with 7 bases aligning to TRBD1. V trimming: 5 bases; J trimming: 0 bases; junction bases outside the gene matches: 4. CDR3 length: 15 amino acids. Germline V gives CDR1 LNHDA, CDR2 SQIVND (reference sequence).